The table lists the clone carrying this T cell receptor beta chain with a count of one. Repertoires were generated with immunoSEQ multiplex PCR, while TCRdb's copy carries only in-frame clones and drops some. This table holds around 300,000 clones, roughly 90% found once. Per the germline V gene, CDR1 is SGHVS and CDR2 is FQNEAQ. The trim removed 5 bases at V and 7 bases at J, leaving 7 bases unmatched. The CDR3 consists of 14 residues. These data come from a study of blood T cell repertoires in COVID-19. Participants spanned ages roughly 18 to 90 years and resided in roughly 26 US areas. Two negative PCRs, clearance, or symptom resolution had been documented for recovered Cohort 3 donors.

This clonotype was obtained from a woman aged 40 to 49 who had recovered from COVID-19. The rearrangement uses TRBV7-8 and TRBJ1-1, with TRBD1 identical over 10 bases. The specimen sequenced was PBMCs or T cells enriched from blood (not recorded which). CDR3 loop: CASSRDRGLGEAFF. The CDR3, as DNA: TGTGCCAGCAGCCGAGACAGGGGGCTGGGTGAAGCTTTCTTT.